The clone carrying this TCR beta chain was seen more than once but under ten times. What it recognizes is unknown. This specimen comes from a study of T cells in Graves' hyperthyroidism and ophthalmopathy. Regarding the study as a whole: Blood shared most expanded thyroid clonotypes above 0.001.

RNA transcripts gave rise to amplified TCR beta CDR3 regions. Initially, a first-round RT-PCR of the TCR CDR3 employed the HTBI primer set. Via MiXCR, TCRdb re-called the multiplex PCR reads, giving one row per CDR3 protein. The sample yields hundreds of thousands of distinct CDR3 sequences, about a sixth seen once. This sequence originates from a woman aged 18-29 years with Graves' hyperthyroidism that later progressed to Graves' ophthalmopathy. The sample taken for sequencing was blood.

The CDR3, as DNA: TGTGCCAGTAGTCAAAGCGGGAGCTCCTACAATGAGCAGTTCTTC. It codes for CASSQSGSSYNEQFF. The V gene is TRBV19, the J gene TRBJ2-1, with 8 nucleotides matching TRBD2. The germline CDR1 and CDR2 sequences are LNHDA and SQIVND (reference sequence). The CDR3 spans 15 residues. The ends lost 5 bases at V and 0 bases at J; junction bases unmatched: 3.